Following are 10 T cell receptor beta chains from one sample sequenced in a study of OX40 agonist ivuxolimab in advanced cancers. The method was immunoSEQ multiplex PCR; TCRdb's version includes in-frame clones alone and lacks a portion of them. Altogether about 34,000 clones are present, around 80% being singletons, with the ten largest covering approximately 11%. The specimen comprised CD4+ or CD8+ T cells sorted from blood, sampled in a trial of the OX40 agonist ivuxolimab. The receptors were gathered from an adult with an advanced solid tumor such as melanoma, head and neck, liver or kidney cancer.

By share, this clone ranks as medium-sized. This rearrangement joins TRBV5-1 to TRBJ1-1; D is undetermined. CDR3 length equals 15 residues. Germline CDR1 SGHRS, CDR2 YFSETQ. Trimming took 3 bases from V and 1 from J, leaving 13 bases between them. The CDR3 DNA follows: TGCGCCAGCAGCTACGGGTCATACGCGAACACTGAAGCTTTCTTT. Its protein product is CASSYGSYANTEAFF.

V usage is TRBV9 and J usage is TRBJ2-7, with no clear D. Germline V gene sequence: CDR1 SGDLS, CDR2 YYNGEE. The V and J ends lost 4 bases and 4 bases respectively, with 12 bases between them. This CDR3 is built from 13 residues. The CDR3 sequence is CASSPDRAYEQYF. The DNA for the CDR3 is TGTGCCAGCAGCCCGGATCGGGCTTACGAGCAGTACTTC.

The chain joins TRBV2 to TRBJ2-1; 9 nucleotides agree with TRBD2. In germline, CDR1 is SNHLY, CDR2 FYNNEI. The junction had 5 bases not matched to a gene; V was cut back by 10 bases and J by 1 base. This CDR3 spans 14 amino acids. In DNA, the CDR3 is TGTGCCATCCCAGCGGGGGGATCCTACAATGAGCAGTTCTTC. Translation: CAIPAGGSYNEQFF.

This chain uses TRBV18 with TRBJ1-4, with D perhaps TRBD1 (5 bases). CDR1 is KGHSH and CDR2 is LQKENI in the germline V gene. V lost 0 bases and J 3 bases, leaving 14 bases between the germline ends. The CDR3 extends over 17 amino acids. CDR3 sequence (DNA): TGTGCCAGCTCACCACCGGGTGCGGGGCGGCCTAATGAAAAACTGTTTTTT. This sequence encodes CASSPPGAGRPNEKLFF.

V usage is TRBV11-2 and J usage is TRBJ2-7; 10 bases are a match to TRBD2. CDR3 size: 18 residues. Trimming took 1 base from V and 3 from J; bases not matched to a gene: 12. Germline lookup yields CDR1 SGHAT and CDR2 FQNNGV. In nucleotides, the CDR3 is TGTGCCAGCAGCTTAGCCCTTCCTAGCGGGGGTAGGGTCTACGAGCAGTACTTC. Translating gives CASSLALPSGGRVYEQYF.

The chain is built from TRBV6-4 and TRBJ1-2; TRBD1 aligns across 12 bases. CDR3 length: 13 amino acids. V lost 6 bases and J lost 7; bases outside the gene matches: 3. The germline V gene encodes CDR1 MRHNA and CDR2 SNTAGT. As DNA, the CDR3 is TGTGCCAGCAGGGGGACAGGGGGCAGTGGCTACACCTTC. Translated, it gives CASRGTGGSGYTF.

The chain employs TRBV6-6 and TRBJ2-7, with TRBD2 as a possible D gene (6 bases). V was trimmed by 7 bases and J by 7 bases, leaving 14 bases between them. Germline V lookup: CDR1 MNHNY, CDR2 SVGAGI (reference sequence). The CDR3 spans 12 residues. This CDR3 reads CASNQEEGEQYF. CDR3 in DNA: TGTGCCAGCAACCAAGAGGAGGGAGAGCAGTACTTC.

By proportion, this clone is large (0.1 to 1%). This chain connects TRBV29-1 to TRBJ2-1; TRBD1 matches 12 bases. V lost 3 bases, J lost 9 bases, and 6 bases stayed unmatched. CDR3 length equals 14 residues. The germline CDR1 and CDR2 sequences are SQVTM and ANQGSEA. The CDR3 DNA follows: TGCAGCGTTGATAGCGGGACAGGGGGCCTTGAGCAGTTCTTC. Amino acids: CSVDSGTGGLEQFF.

The J gene is TRBJ1-3, the V gene TRBV5-6, with 7 bases aligning to TRBD1. Germline CDR1 and CDR2: SGHDT and YYEEEE. The V and J ends lost 0 bases and 4 bases, in that order; junction bases with no gene match: 13. CDR3 length equals 18 residues. The CDR3 nucleotides read TGTGCCAGCAGCTTGGGATACAGGGGAAGGCTAACAGGAAACACCATATATTTT. The encoded protein is CASSLGYRGRLTGNTIYF.

V and J are TRBV11-1 and TRBJ2-2; 10 bases are shared with TRBD2. The V segment lost 1 base and the J segment 6 bases; nucleotides outside the gene matches: 14. This CDR3 is 19 amino acids long. CDR1 SGHAT and CDR2 FQDESV come from the germline V gene (reference sequence). The CDR3 reads CASSLGPRRSGGAAGELFF. For the CDR3, the DNA is TGTGCCAGCAGCTTAGGGCCCCGGCGCAGCGGGGGGGCCGCCGGGGAGCTGTTTTTT.